This record covers a single TCR beta chain. Antigen: not known. These data originate in a study of tumor and adjacent non-tumor tissue in lung cancer. Study-wide context: Patients comprised eleven to twelve adenocarcinoma, 2 squamous cell carcinoma and 1 small cell lung cancer. Each sample yielded a few million productive TCRbeta reads on average. Study outcomes and limitations: Higher tumor TCR diversity was associated with shorter survival.

TCRbeta libraries were built with three rounds of nested PCR, modified from ARM-PCR. One entry per CDR3 protein results from TCRdb running MiXCR on the multiplex PCR reads. The data show roughly 76,000 distinct CDR3 sequences, around 70% seen once. No cell sorting was done before RNA was extracted from the tissue. Newly diagnosed lung cancer patients had thoracic surgery in China, August–November 2014, without prior chemotherapy. CDR3 length: 14 residues. The ends lost 6 bases at V and 8 bases at J; junction bases unmatched: 6. V is TRBV12-3 or TRBV12-4 and J is TRBJ2-3; TRBD2 aligns across 12 bases. The sequence derives from a woman aged 70 to 79 with non-small cell lung cancer. The sample consisted of lung tumor tissue. The CDR3 DNA follows: TGTGCCAGCAGGACTAGCGGGAGTACTGGTACGCAGTATTTT. This gives the protein CASRTSGSTGTQYF.